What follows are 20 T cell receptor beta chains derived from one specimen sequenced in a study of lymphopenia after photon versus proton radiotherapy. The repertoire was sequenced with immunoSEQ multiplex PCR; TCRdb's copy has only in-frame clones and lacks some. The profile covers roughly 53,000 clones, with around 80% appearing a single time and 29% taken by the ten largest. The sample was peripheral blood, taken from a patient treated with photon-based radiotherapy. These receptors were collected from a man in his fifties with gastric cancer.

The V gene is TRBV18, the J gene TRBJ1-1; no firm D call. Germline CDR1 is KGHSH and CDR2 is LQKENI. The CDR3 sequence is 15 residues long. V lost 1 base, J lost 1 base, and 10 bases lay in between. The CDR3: CASSPRTVTNTEAFF. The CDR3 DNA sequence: TGTGCCAGCTCACCACGAACAGTAACGAACACTGAAGCTTTCTTT. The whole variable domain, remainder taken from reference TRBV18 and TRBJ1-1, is NAGVMQNPRHLVRRRGQEARLRCSPMKGHSHVYWYRQLPEEGLKFMVYLQKENIIDESGMPKERFSAEFPKEGPSILRIQQVVRGDSAAYFCASSPRTVTNTEAFFGQGTRLTVV.

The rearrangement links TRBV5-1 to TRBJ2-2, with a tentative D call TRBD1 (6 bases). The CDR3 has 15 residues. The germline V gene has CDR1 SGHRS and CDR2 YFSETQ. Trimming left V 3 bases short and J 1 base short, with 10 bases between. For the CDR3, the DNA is TGCGCCAGCAGCTATATACAGGGGAACACCGGGGAGCTGTTTTTT. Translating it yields CASSYIQGNTGELFF.

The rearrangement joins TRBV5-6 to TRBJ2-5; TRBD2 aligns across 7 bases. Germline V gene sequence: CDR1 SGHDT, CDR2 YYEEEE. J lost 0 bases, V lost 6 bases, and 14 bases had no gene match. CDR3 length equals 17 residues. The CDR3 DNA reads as TGTGCCAGCAAGATTCGATCTAGCGGTCCGAACCAAGAGACCCAGTACTTC. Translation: CASKIRSSGPNQETQYF. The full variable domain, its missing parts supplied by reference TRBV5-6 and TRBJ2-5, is DAGVTQSPTHLIKTRGQQVTLRCSPKSGHDTVSWYQQALGQGPQFIFQYYEEEERQRGNFPDRFSGHQFPNYSSELNVNALLLGDSALYLCASKIRSSGPNQETQYFGPGTRLLVL.

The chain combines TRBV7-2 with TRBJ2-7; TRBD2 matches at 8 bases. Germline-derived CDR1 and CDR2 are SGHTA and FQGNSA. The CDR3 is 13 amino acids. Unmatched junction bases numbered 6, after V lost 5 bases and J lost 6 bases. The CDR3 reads CASSRKREFEQYF. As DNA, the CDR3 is TGTGCCAGCAGCAGAAAGCGGGAGTTCGAGCAGTACTTC.

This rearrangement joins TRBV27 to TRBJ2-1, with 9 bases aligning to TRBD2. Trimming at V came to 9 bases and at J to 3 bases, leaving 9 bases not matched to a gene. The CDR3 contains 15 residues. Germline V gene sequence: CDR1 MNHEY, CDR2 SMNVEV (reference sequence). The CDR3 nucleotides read TGTGCCAGACCCGCCTGTAGCGGGAGCTACAATGAGCAGTTCTTC. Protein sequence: CARPACSGSYNEQFF.

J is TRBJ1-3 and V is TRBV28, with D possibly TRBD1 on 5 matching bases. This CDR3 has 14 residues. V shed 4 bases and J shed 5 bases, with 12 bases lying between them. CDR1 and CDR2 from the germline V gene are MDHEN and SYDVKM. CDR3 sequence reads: CASSWQGPRNTIYF. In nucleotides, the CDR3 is TGTGCCAGCAGTTGGCAGGGACCGAGAAACACCATATATTTT.

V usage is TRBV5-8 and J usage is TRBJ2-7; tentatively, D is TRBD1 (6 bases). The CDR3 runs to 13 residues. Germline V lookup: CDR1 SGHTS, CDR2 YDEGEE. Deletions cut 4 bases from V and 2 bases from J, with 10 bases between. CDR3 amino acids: CASSDRNPYEQYF. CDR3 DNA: TGTGCCAGCAGCGACAGGAACCCCTACGAGCAGTACTTC.

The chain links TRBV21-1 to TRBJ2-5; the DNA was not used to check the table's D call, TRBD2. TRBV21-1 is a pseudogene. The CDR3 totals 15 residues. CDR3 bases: TGTGCCAGCAGCAAATGTGTCATCCCTCGGGAGACCCAGTACTTC. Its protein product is CASSKCVIPRETQYF.

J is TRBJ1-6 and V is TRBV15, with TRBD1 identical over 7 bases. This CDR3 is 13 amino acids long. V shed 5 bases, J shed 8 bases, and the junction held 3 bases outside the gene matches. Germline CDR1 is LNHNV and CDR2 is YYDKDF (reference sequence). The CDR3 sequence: CATSPGTDSPLHF. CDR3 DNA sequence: TGTGCCACCAGCCCAGGGACAGATTCACCCCTCCACTTT.

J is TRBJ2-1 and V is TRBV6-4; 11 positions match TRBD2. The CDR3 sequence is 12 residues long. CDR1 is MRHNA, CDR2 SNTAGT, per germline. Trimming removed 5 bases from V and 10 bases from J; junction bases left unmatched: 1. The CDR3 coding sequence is TGTGCCAGCAGTATAGCGGGAGGGGAGCAGTTCTTC. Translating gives CASSIAGGEQFF.

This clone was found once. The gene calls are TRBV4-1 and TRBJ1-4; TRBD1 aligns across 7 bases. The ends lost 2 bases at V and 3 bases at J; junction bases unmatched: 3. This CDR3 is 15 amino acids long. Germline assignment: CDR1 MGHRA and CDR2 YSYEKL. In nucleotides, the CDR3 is TGCGCCAGCAGCCAAACCGGGACAGCTAATGAAAAACTGTTTTTT. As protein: CASSQTGTANEKLFF.

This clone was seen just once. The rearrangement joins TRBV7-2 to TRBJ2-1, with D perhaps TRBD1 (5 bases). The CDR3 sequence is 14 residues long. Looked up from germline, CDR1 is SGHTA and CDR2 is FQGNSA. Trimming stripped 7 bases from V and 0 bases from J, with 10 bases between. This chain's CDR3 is CASTRQSSYNEQFF. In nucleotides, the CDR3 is TGTGCCAGCACCAGACAGAGCTCCTACAATGAGCAGTTCTTC.

Here the CDR3 reads CASSPSGQSGNTIYF. CDR3 coding DNA: TGTGCCAGCAGCCCAAGCGGACAGTCTGGAAACACCATATATTTT. The J gene is TRBJ1-3, the V gene TRBV7-2, with D possibly TRBD1 on 6 matching bases. Germline lookup yields CDR1 SGHTA and CDR2 FQGNSA. The CDR3 is made up of 15 amino acids. V gave up 5 bases and J gave up 1 base, with 12 bases separating them.

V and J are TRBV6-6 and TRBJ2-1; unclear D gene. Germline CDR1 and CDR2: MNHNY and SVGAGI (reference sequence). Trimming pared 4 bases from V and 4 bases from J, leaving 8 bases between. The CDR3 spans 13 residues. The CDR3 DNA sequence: TGTGCCAGCAGTTTGGAGTGGTACAATGAGCAGTTCTTC. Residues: CASSLEWYNEQFF.

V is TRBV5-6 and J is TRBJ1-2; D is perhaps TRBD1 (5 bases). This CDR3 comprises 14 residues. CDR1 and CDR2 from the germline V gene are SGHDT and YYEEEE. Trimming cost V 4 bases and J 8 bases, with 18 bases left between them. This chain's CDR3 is CASSTNLGGLGYTF. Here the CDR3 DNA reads TGTGCCAGCAGCACCAACCTGGGGGGGTTGGGCTACACCTTC.

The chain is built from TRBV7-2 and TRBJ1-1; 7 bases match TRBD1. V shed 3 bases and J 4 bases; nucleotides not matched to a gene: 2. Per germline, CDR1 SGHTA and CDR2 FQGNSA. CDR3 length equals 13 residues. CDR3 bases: TGTGCCAGCAGCTTTCAGGGGGGCACTGAAGCTTTCTTT. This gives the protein CASSFQGGTEAFF.

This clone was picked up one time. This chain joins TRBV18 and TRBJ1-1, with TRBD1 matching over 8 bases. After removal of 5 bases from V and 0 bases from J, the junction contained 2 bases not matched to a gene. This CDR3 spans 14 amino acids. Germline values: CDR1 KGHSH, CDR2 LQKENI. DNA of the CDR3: TGTGCCAGCTCATTGGACAGGGTGAACACTGAAGCTTTCTTT. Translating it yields CASSLDRVNTEAFF.

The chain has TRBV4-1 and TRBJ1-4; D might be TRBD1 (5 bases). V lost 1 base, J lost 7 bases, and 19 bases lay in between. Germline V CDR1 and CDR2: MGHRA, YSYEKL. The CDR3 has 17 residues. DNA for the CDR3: TGCGCCAGCAGCCAAGGGTTGAGGGGAGGTCGGGGTGAAAAACTGTTTTTT. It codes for CASSQGLRGGRGEKLFF.

The CDR3 loop reads CASSFAPGIGSNEQFF. DNA of the CDR3: TGCGCCAGCAGCTTCGCCCCAGGGATCGGTAGCAATGAGCAGTTCTTC. The chain combines TRBV5-1 with TRBJ2-1; D perhaps matches TRBD1 (5 bases). Germline V gives CDR1 SGHRS, CDR2 YFSETQ. The V end lost 2 bases, the J end lost 6 bases, and 18 bases lay between the germline ends. This CDR3 region has 16 residues.

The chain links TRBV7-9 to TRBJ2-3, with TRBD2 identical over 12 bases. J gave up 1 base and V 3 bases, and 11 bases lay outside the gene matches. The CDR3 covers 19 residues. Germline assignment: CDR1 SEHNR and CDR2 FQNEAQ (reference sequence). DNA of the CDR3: TGTGCCAGCAGCTTCCCCCTAGCGGGAGGGGATAAGCGCACAGATACGCAGTATTTT. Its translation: CASSFPLAGGDKRTDTQYF.